This is a list of T cell receptor beta chains from one sample in a study of regulatory T cells in long-lasting Graves disease. TCRdb called the multiplex PCR reads again in MiXCR, with one record for every CDR3 protein. The table includes about 470,000 distinct CDR3 sequences, around 20% detected once. This sample comprised peripheral blood mononuclear cells (PBMCs), obtained when the disease was refractory, from a patient treated with antithyroid drugs. The receptors shown here come from a female donor with Graves disease. Both conserved end residues are part of each CDR3.

>13|TRBJ2-7|TRBV30
CAWMTGSDYEQYF
>12|TRBJ1-1|TRBV15
CATSRPGTEAFF
>13|TRBJ1-6|TRBV5-6
CASGGQGNSPLHF
>16|TRBJ1-1|TRBV6-1
CASSAPRRPPIGEAFF
>11|TRBJ2-1|TRBV6-1
CASSPHNEQFF
>15|TRBJ2-7|TRBV7-3
CASSLSAEGTYEQYF
>14|TRBJ2-7|TRBV30
CAWSVREGLHEQYF
>17|TRBJ1-2|TRBV6-2/TRBV6-3
CASSYSGTGSGLYGYTF
>14|TRBJ2-7|TRBV12-3/TRBV12-4
CASSFSEGGYEQYF
>15|TRBJ1-1|TRBV6-1
CASSIPGQGAHEAFF
>15|TRBJ1-1|TRBV28
CASSRRYRLLTEAFF
>13|TRBJ1-1|TRBV29-1
CSVETGENTEAFF
>13|TRBJ2-5|TRBV30
CAWKTQRQETQYF
>14|TRBJ2-1|TRBV5-6
CASITSTGYNEQFF
>13|TRBJ1-2|TRBV29-1
CSVTGGADYGYTF
>15|TRBJ2-5|TRBV9
CASSAGQVAQETQYF
>14|TRBJ1-2|TRBV7-9
CASSPGKKGWGYTF
>14|TRBJ1-1|TRBV30
CAWRLRDRVTEAFF
>14|TRBJ1-5|TRBV9
CASSVARVNQPQHF
>15|TRBJ2-4|TRBV28
CASSGQGRAKNIQYF